The 23 T cell receptor beta chains below were found in one sample sequenced in a study of cytomegalovirus exposure and HLA in healthy donors. PCR amplification relied on 60 Vbeta primers (plus 13 Jbeta primers). The method was immunoSEQ multiplex PCR; TCRdb's version includes in-frame clones alone and lacks a portion of them. The table records 200,000 to 250,000 clones, roughly 80% of them present only once. The sample was PBMCs. All receptors derive from a girl aged 2-10 years in good health and CMV-seronegative.

The CDR3 DNA is TGTGCCAGCAGCTCTCAGACGCGGGGCCTTGGGGAAAAACTGTTTTTT. This encodes CASSSQTRGLGEKLFF. This rearrangement joins TRBV11-2 to TRBJ1-4; D is possibly TRBD1 (5 bases). CDR3 length: 16 amino acids. V lost 4 bases and J lost 8, with 20 bases in between. Germline-derived CDR1 and CDR2 are SGHAT and FQNNGV.

This chain connects TRBV6-5 to TRBJ1-2, with D possibly TRBD1 on 5 matching bases. Germline CDR1 and CDR2: MNHEY and SVGAGI. The V and J ends lost 5 bases and 7 bases respectively, with 11 bases between them. The CDR3 runs 12 residues. The CDR3: CASSPAGGGYTF. Written as DNA, the CDR3 is TGTGCCAGCAGTCCGGCGGGGGGTGGCTACACCTTC.

CDR3: CASSSWGGNYGYTF. CDR3 DNA sequence: TGTGCCAGCAGCTCGTGGGGGGGTAACTATGGCTACACCTTC. The chain uses TRBV5-4 and TRBJ1-2, with a tentative D call TRBD1 (5 bases). The CDR3 is 14 amino acids. V dropped 3 bases and J dropped 1 base, with 10 bases sitting between them. CDR1 and CDR2 (germline): SGHNT, YYREEE (reference sequence).

The J gene is TRBJ2-5, the V gene TRBV27, with unresolved D. TRBJ2-7 matches the DNA end more closely, so the J call is doubtful. There are 13 residues in the CDR3. Looked up from germline, CDR1 is MNHEY and CDR2 is SMNVEV (reference sequence). The CDR3 nucleotides are TGTGCCAGCAGTACCACCTCAGGACACGAGCAGTACTTC. Encoded protein: CASSTTSGHEQYF.

This clone was recorded a few times. This chain connects TRBV2 to TRBJ2-3, with 9 positions matching TRBD1. Germline-derived CDR1 and CDR2 are SNHLY and FYNNEI. CDR3 length equals 13 residues. V lost 10 bases and J lost 4; bases outside the gene matches: 6. This chain's CDR3 is CANRDREADTQYF. For the CDR3, the DNA is TGTGCCAACCGGGACAGGGAAGCAGATACGCAGTATTTT.

The CDR3, as DNA: TGTGCCAGCAGCCTCTTCCCAGGGCGGAGCTCCTACAATGAGCAGTTCTTC. Protein product: CASSLFPGRSSYNEQFF. The chain is built from TRBV5-4 and TRBJ2-1, with a tentative D call TRBD1 (5 bases). Germline-derived CDR1 and CDR2 are SGHNT and YYREEE (reference sequence). The CDR3 covers 17 residues. Trimming took 4 bases from V and 0 from J, leaving 17 bases between them.

This sequence joins TRBV13 and TRBJ2-3; D possibly corresponds to TRBD2 (5 bases). The V and J ends lost 6 bases and 5 bases respectively, with 6 bases between them. The germline V gene has CDR1 PRHDT and CDR2 FYEKMQ (reference sequence). The CDR3 covers 11 residues. The chain's CDR3 is CASRRGDTQYF. The CDR3 coding sequence is TGTGCCAGCAGACGGGGAGATACGCAGTATTTT.

This chain connects TRBV7-2 to TRBJ2-3, with D possibly matching TRBD2 (6 bases). Germline assignment: CDR1 SGHTA and CDR2 FQGNSA. This CDR3 region has 15 residues. Trimming took off 3 bases at V and 0 bases at J, with 10 bases between the two ends. The CDR3 loop reads CASSLEGASTDTQYF. DNA for the CDR3: TGTGCCAGCAGCTTGGAGGGCGCGAGCACAGATACGCAGTATTTT.

The chain joins TRBV6-5 to TRBJ2-1; D is unresolved. The length of the CDR3 is 15 residues. Trimming cost V 0 bases and J 7 bases, with 13 bases left between them. CDR1 and CDR2 (germline): MNHEY, SVGAGI. This CDR3 reads CASSYSKSWANEQFF. The CDR3 DNA reads TGTGCCAGCAGTTACTCGAAGTCATGGGCGAATGAGCAGTTCTTC.

This sequence joins TRBV11-2 and TRBJ2-7, with TRBD2 matching 12 bases. Germline V CDR1 and CDR2: SGHAT, FQNNGV. CDR3 length equals 14 residues. V dropped 7 bases and J dropped 6; count of bases not matched to a gene: 7. The CDR3, as DNA: TGTGCCAGCACCCTAGCGGGAGGGCCCTCCGAGCAGTACTTC. Protein sequence: CASTLAGGPSEQYF.

V usage is TRBV6-1 and J usage is TRBJ1-3; 7 positions match TRBD1. CDR3 size: 15 residues. Trimming took 6 bases from V and 4 from J; bases not matched to a gene: 9. The V gene's germline CDR1 is MNHNS and CDR2 SASEGT. The CDR3 here is CASSRQGMAGNTIYF. For the CDR3, the DNA is TGTGCCAGCAGCCGACAGGGAATGGCAGGAAACACCATATATTTT.

The chain employs TRBV18 and TRBJ2-1; maybe TRBD2 (6 bases). Germline lookup yields CDR1 KGHSH and CDR2 LQKENI. This CDR3 spans 15 amino acids. V lost 3 bases and J lost 3, with 12 bases in between. CDR3 bases: TGTGCCAGCTCACCCGGGACTGGCCTCTACAATGAGCAGTTCTTC. Protein: CASSPGTGLYNEQFF.

The V call is TRBV27, the J call TRBJ2-5; 7 bases are shared with TRBD2. Germline CDR1 and CDR2: MNHEY and SMNVEV (reference sequence). The J segment lost 2 bases and the V segment lost 5 bases, leaving 5 bases of the junction unmatched. This CDR3 has 14 amino acids. CDR3 in amino acids: CASSPWEGQETQYF. The CDR3 DNA is TGTGCCAGCAGTCCCTGGGAGGGTCAAGAGACCCAGTACTTC.

V is TRBV10-3 and J is TRBJ2-7, with 10 bases fitting TRBD2. There are 13 residues in the CDR3. Germline V gene lookup returns CDR1 ENHRY and CDR2 SYGVKD. V lost 7 bases to trimming and J lost 2 bases; unmatched junction nucleotides: 2. In DNA, the CDR3 is TGTGCCATCACCAGCGGGAGGGCCTACGAGCAGTACTTC. Translated: CAITSGRAYEQYF.

This clone was detected only once. V gene TRBV4-1 combines with J gene TRBJ2-7; no reliable D call. This CDR3 comprises 14 residues. V dropped 1 base and J dropped 0 bases, with 7 bases sitting between them. From germline, CDR1 is MGHRA and CDR2 YSYEKL. The CDR3 sequence: CASSQAQISYEQYF. The CDR3 nucleotides are TGCGCCAGCAGCCAAGCACAGATCTCCTACGAGCAGTACTTC.

This chain links TRBV7-9 with TRBJ2-1; maybe TRBD2 (5 bases). V was trimmed by 7 bases and J by 0 bases, leaving 13 bases between them. Germline V gives CDR1 SEHNR, CDR2 FQNEAQ (reference sequence). The CDR3 has 15 residues. CDR3 sequence: CASNLMSGSYNEQFF. Written as DNA, the CDR3 is TGTGCCAGCAACCTTATGAGCGGCTCCTACAATGAGCAGTTCTTC.

The genes are TRBV13 and TRBJ2-3; a possible D gene is TRBD1 (6 bases). Trimming pared 5 bases from V and 1 base from J, leaving 16 bases between. CDR3 length equals 16 residues. Germline loops: CDR1 PRHDT, CDR2 FYEKMQ (reference sequence). CDR3 amino acids: CASSPEQGSGTDTQYF. DNA of the CDR3: TGTGCCAGCAGCCCCGAACAGGGATCGGGCACAGATACGCAGTATTTT.

CDR3 sequence (DNA): TGTGCCAGCAGCTTAGGGGTCGGGACAGGGGGCTGGTTCGAGCAGTACTTC. Translating it yields CASSLGVGTGGWFEQYF. The chain recombines TRBV13 with TRBJ2-7; TRBD1 aligns across 12 bases. V was clipped by 0 bases and J by 6 bases; unmatched bases: 9. The CDR3 sequence is 17 residues long. Germline assignment: CDR1 PRHDT and CDR2 FYEKMQ (reference sequence).

V and J are TRBV20-1 and TRBJ2-7; tentatively, D is TRBD1 (5 bases). CDR1 and CDR2 from the germline V gene are DFQATT and SNEGSKA (reference sequence). The CDR3 is made up of 11 amino acids. V was cut by 1 base and J by 11 bases, with 12 bases left in between. The CDR3 DNA follows: TGCAGTGCTAGAGGGCAGGGAAAAAAGTACTTC. Translation: CSARGQGKKYF.

The chain employs TRBV19 and TRBJ2-7; TRBD2 is a possible D gene (6 bases). Germline CDR1 reads LNHDA; CDR2 reads SQIVND (reference sequence). The CDR3 runs 14 residues. V lost 5 bases and J 3 bases, leaving 14 bases between the germline ends. The CDR3 here is CASSLSGSGYEQYF. The CDR3 nucleotides read TGTGCCAGTAGTCTCTCGGGTAGCGGCTACGAGCAGTACTTC.

The chain links TRBV10-3 to TRBJ2-7; a weak D match, TRBD1 (6 bases). This CDR3 has 12 residues. The germline CDR1 and CDR2 sequences are ENHRY and SYGVKD. V shed 7 bases and J shed 3 bases, with 10 bases lying between them. This CDR3 reads CAITPTGYEQYF. In DNA form, the CDR3 reads TGTGCCATCACCCCGACAGGCTACGAGCAGTACTTC.

J is TRBJ1-3 and V is TRBV19; 7 nucleotides match TRBD1. Germline values: CDR1 LNHDA, CDR2 SQIVND (reference sequence). After removal of 3 bases from V and 2 bases from J, the junction contained 4 bases not matched to a gene. This CDR3 region has 15 residues. CDR3 region: CASSIRQGTGNTIYF. In DNA form, the CDR3 reads TGTGCCAGTAGTATCAGACAGGGTACTGGAAACACCATATATTTT.

Here the CDR3 reads CASSLLWGGEQYF. The CDR3 bases are TGTGCCAGCAGCTTGCTCTGGGGCGGCGAGCAGTACTTC. The V gene is TRBV5-5, the J gene TRBJ2-7; TRBD1 might be the D (5 bases). The CDR3 runs 13 residues. Trimming pared 1 base from V and 6 bases from J, leaving 11 bases between. The V gene's germline CDR1 is SGHKS and CDR2 YYEKEE (reference sequence).